This T cell receptor (beta chain) was captured in a study of Ad26.COV2.S vaccination and SARS-CoV-2 variants. Study-level background: The authors gave Ad26.COV2.S intramuscularly, either once or twice 56 days apart.

Remarks on this clone: Its antigen is not known.

Notes on the study in general: Analyses that measured TCR breadth and depth may have underestimated total T cell responses. In vaccinated individuals, spike-specific CD8+ and CD4+ T cell responses reportedly displayed substantial breadth.

The treatment here: around 19 received Ad26.COV2.S at low or high dose, single or two shots; roughly five received placebo; per-sample allocation not given. Following the first vaccine or placebo injection, samples were taken on day 63. The vaccine antigen was prefusion-stabilized Wuhan SARS-CoV-2 spike. Profiling relied on immunoSEQ multiplex PCR, and the TCRdb table lists in-frame clones only, not all of them. The data show around 300,000 clones, 86% seen once. This sequence originates from a person between 18 and 65 years old who received the Ad26.COV2.S COVID-19 vaccine or a placebo. The sequenced sample was peripheral blood, obtained in a trial of Ad26.COV2.S vaccine versus placebo.

CDR3 coding DNA: TGTGCCAGCATGGTAGCGGGGAACACCGGGGAGCTGTTTTTT. This gives the protein CASMVAGNTGELFF. The chain joins TRBV7-3 to TRBJ2-2, with TRBD2 matching 7 bases. After removal of 7 bases from V and 1 base from J, the junction contained 3 bases not matched to a gene. CDR1 SGHTA and CDR2 FQGTGA come from the germline V gene. The CDR3 is made up of 14 amino acids.